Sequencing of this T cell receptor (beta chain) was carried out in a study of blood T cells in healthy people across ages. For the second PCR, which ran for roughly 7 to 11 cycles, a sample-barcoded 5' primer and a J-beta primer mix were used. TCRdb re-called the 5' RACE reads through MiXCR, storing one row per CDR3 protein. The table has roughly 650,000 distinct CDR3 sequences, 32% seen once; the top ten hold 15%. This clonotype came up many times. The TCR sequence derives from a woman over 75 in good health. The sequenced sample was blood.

CDR3 amino acids: CSAGRDTHEQYF. The DNA of the CDR3 is TGCAGTGCTGGACGGGACACCCACGAGCAGTACTTC. This chain connects TRBV20-1 to TRBJ2-7, with D possibly TRBD1 on 6 matching bases. In germline, CDR1 is DFQATT, CDR2 SNEGSKA (reference sequence). CDR3 length equals 12 residues. With 5 bases removed from V and 5 bases from J, the gap between germline ends came to 13 bases.